Below are 11 T cell receptor beta chains sequenced from a single sample in a study of cytomegalovirus exposure and HLA in healthy donors. PCR employed 60 Vbeta and 13 Jbeta primers. Assay used: immunoSEQ multiplex PCR; TCRdb lists only in-frame clones, some missing. The sample includes about 140,000 clones, 73% seen only once; the top ten take 1% to 1.5%. Sequencing was performed on PBMCs. Receptors originate from a woman aged 40-49 years in good health and CMV-seronegative.

This chain links TRBV11-2 with TRBJ1-5; D uncertain. Germline CDR1 is SGHAT and CDR2 is FQNNGV. The germline V and J ends were trimmed by 5 bases and 3 bases, with 8 bases remaining between them. This CDR3 spans 13 amino acids. The DNA of the CDR3 is TGTGCCAGCAGCCTTAAACTCAATCAGCCCCAGCATTTT. Protein: CASSLKLNQPQHF.

In DNA, the CDR3 is TGTGCCAGCAGCCAACAACTAGCGGGAGAGAGGTTGAACACCGGGGAGCTGTTTTTT. Encoded protein: CASSQQLAGERLNTGELFF. The chain has TRBV4-2 and TRBJ2-2, with 11 bases aligning to TRBD2. CDR3 length equals 19 residues. V dropped 2 bases and J dropped 1; count of bases not matched to a gene: 9. CDR1 and CDR2 (germline): LGHNA, YNFKEQ.

J is TRBJ1-5 and V is TRBV27; perhaps TRBD1 as D (6 bases). CDR1 and CDR2 (germline): MNHEY, SMNVEV (reference sequence). With 5 bases removed from V and 0 bases from J, the gap between germline ends came to 11 bases. The CDR3 consists of 15 residues. The DNA for the CDR3 is TGTGCCAGCAGTCGACAGGTCCATAGCAATCAGCCCCAGCATTTT. Translated: CASSRQVHSNQPQHF.

The gene calls are TRBV19 and TRBJ1-2; a possible D gene is TRBD1 (6 bases). CDR1 is LNHDA and CDR2 is SQIVND in the germline V gene (reference sequence). V was clipped by 6 bases and J by 8 bases, with 19 bases between them. The CDR3 length is 14 residues. CDR3: CASRDPAQGSGYTF. The DNA for the CDR3 is TGTGCCAGTAGGGACCCGGCGCAGGGGAGCGGCTACACCTTC. The full variable domain, with the rest looked up from reference TRBV19 and TRBJ1-2, is DGGITQSPKYLFRKEGQNVTLSCEQNLNHDAMYWYRQDPGQGLRLIYYSQIVNDFQKGDIAEGYSVSREKKESFPLTVTSAQKNPTAFYLCASRDPAQGSGYTFGSGTRLTVV.

The J gene is TRBJ2-2, the V gene TRBV4-2, with 8 positions matching TRBD1. CDR1 LGHNA and CDR2 YNFKEQ come from the germline V gene. J lost 2 bases, V lost 2 bases, and 10 bases had no gene match. The CDR3 runs 18 residues. The CDR3 sequence: CASSQRLLQGVNTGELFF. The CDR3 coding sequence is TGTGCCAGCAGCCAACGATTACTACAGGGGGTAAACACCGGGGAGCTGTTTTTT.

This clone was seen once. V gene TRBV11-3 combines with J gene TRBJ1-5; D is unresolved. This CDR3 has 15 residues. CDR1 and CDR2 (germline): SGHNT, YENEEA. Deletions cut 1 base from V and 5 bases from J, with 12 bases between. The CDR3 region is CASSLVYSRYQPQHF. In nucleotides, the CDR3 is TGTGCCAGCAGCTTAGTATATAGCCGATATCAGCCCCAGCATTTT.

This chain uses TRBV7-3 with TRBJ1-2; D may be TRBD1 (6 bases). This CDR3 is 15 amino acids long. The germline gives CDR1 SGHTA, CDR2 FQGTGA. V gave up 5 bases and J gave up 7 bases, with 20 bases separating them. The CDR3 sequence: CASSASGTPDSGYTF. In DNA, the CDR3 is TGTGCCAGCAGCGCCTCCGGGACGCCGGACAGTGGCTACACCTTC.

The chain uses TRBV6-5 and TRBJ1-6, with D perhaps matching TRBD1 (5 bases). CDR3 length: 16 amino acids. Germline V gene data show CDR1 as MNHEY and CDR2 as SVGAGI. V dropped 2 bases and J dropped 10 bases, with 18 bases sitting between them. The CDR3 DNA sequence: TGTGCCAGCAGTTACGAAGGCGGGGGGGGAGGGTCACCCCTCCACTTT. Its protein is CASSYEGGGGGSPLHF.

The chain is built from TRBV6-4 and TRBJ1-2; TRBD1 aligns across 7 bases. Looked up from germline, CDR1 is MRHNA and CDR2 is SNTAGT. The CDR3 totals 11 residues. Losses at the gene ends were 6 bases for V and 8 bases for J; bases not matched to a gene: 3. CDR3 amino acids: CASSQGGGYTF. The CDR3 DNA sequence: TGTGCCAGCAGCCAGGGGGGCGGCTACACCTTC.

The genes are TRBV5-5 and TRBJ1-2, with D tentatively TRBD1 (5 bases). There are 18 residues in the CDR3. Germline V lookup: CDR1 SGHKS, CDR2 YYEKEE (reference sequence). V dropped 6 bases and J dropped 4 bases, with 28 bases sitting between them. CDR3 bases: TGTGCCAGCATATGGAGTTGGAGTGGGGAACGTACAGGCTATGGCTACACCTTC. This gives the protein CASIWSWSGERTGYGYTF.

The genes are TRBV4-1 and TRBJ1-4; TRBD1 aligns across 8 bases. The CDR3 length is 15 residues. Trimming took 5 bases from V and 8 from J; bases not matched to a gene: 10. Germline assignment: CDR1 MGHRA and CDR2 YSYEKL. The CDR3 reads CASSVRQGTGEKLFF. CDR3 sequence (DNA): TGCGCCAGCAGCGTTAGACAGGGGACCGGGGAAAAACTGTTTTTT.